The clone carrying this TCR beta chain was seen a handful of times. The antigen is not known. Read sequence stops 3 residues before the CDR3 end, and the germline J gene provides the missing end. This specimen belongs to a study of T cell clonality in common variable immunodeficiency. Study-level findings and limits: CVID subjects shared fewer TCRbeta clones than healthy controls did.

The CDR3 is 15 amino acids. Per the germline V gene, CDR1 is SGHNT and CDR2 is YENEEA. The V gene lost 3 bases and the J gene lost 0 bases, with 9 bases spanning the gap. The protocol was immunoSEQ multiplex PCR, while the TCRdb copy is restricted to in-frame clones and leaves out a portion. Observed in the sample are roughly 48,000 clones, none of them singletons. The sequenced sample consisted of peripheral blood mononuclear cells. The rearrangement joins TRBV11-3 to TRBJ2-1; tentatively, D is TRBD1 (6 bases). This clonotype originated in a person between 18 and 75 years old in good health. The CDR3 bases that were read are TGTGCCAGCAGCTTGACAGGCAACTCCTACAATGAG. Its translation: CASSLTGNSYNE. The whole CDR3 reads CASSLTGNSYNEQFF.